This is a list of T cell receptor beta chains from one sample in a study of blood T cells in healthy people across ages. TCRdb ran MiXCR on the 5' RACE reads and lists one entry per CDR3 protein. The table shows 730,000 or so distinct CDR3 sequences, with 40% to 45% occurring only once. Sequenced material: blood. The receptors were gathered from a man older than 75 in good health. The conserved cysteine and the conserved F or W are not part of the CDR3 here.

>TRBJ2-5|TRBV6-5
ASRSTSAGGGETQY
>TRBJ2-3|TRBV4-2
ANSQETSGGTDTQY
>.|TRBV27
ASSFSPALSEQY
>TRBJ2-3|TRBV12-3/TRBV12-4
ASGKTGGDATDAQY
>.|TRBV7-2
ASSLRGIYNEQY
>TRBJ2-6|TRBV9
ASSVSIGGVSGANVLT
>TRBJ2-5|TRBV11-2
ASSSMTGTAWGTQY
>TRBJ1-2|TRBV7-2
ASSPTGVPALDGYT
>TRBJ1-2|TRBV20-1
SAPLDSNYGYT
>TRBJ2-5|TRBV6-2/TRBV6-3
ASSYSPGQGETQY
>TRBJ2-1|TRBV28
ASKVGSGGYNEQF
>TRBJ2-1|TRBV5-4
ASRTRGQGDNEQF
>TRBJ2-3|TRBV7-2
ASSLVNRIASTGTQY
>TRBJ2-5|TRBV5-1
ASSLGRFQETQY
>TRBJ1-1|TRBV29-1
SVILDGNTEAF
>TRBJ2-3|TRBV7-8
ASSFGKSTDTQY
>TRBJ1-3|TRBV7-2
ASSSGQRSSGNTIY
>TRBJ2-4|TRBV30
AWSVSPPGRGRLAIQY
>TRBJ1-5|TRBV28
ASTRNGVSNQPQH
>TRBJ2-5|TRBV6-5
ASRTTVQQETQY
>TRBJ2-1|TRBV20-1
SGTAGFYNEQF
>TRBJ2-1|TRBV2
ASSESPSKQF
>TRBJ2-7|TRBV5-1
ASTAGFGEQY
>TRBJ1-5|TRBV10-3
AIRSQGAQPQH
>TRBJ2-1|TRBV20-1
SARGTVSGTYNEQF
>TRBJ2-5|TRBV20-1
SAMGLADQETQY
>TRBJ2-7|TRBV28
AILADTSYEQY
>TRBJ2-7|TRBV7-6
ASSPRQGEQY
>TRBJ2-7|TRBV6-2/TRBV6-3
ATGWAEQY
>TRBJ2-7|TRBV12-3/TRBV12-4
ATSGETINNEQY
>TRBJ2-3|TRBV15
ATSRDPKDTQY
>TRBJ1-2|TRBV6-2/TRBV6-3
ASRDTDYGYT
>TRBJ2-5|TRBV27
ASSFSGTRTQY
>.|TRBV7-9
ASSWDSSSGEQY
>TRBJ2-3|TRBV7-2
ASSMYGDTQY
>.|TRBV6-2/TRBV6-3
ASSSTGGIRETQY
>TRBJ2-5|TRBV29-1
SVEDRNWGEETQY
>TRBJ1-5|TRBV10-2
ASSESGSNQPQH
>TRBJ2-7|TRBV25-1
ASSEDGGKDYEQY
>TRBJ2-7|TRBV12-3/TRBV12-4
ASSPSGSSPYEQY
>TRBJ1-3|TRBV29-1
SAELGSGNTIY
>TRBJ2-7|TRBV24-1
ATRSGISCEQY
>TRBJ1-6|TRBV4-2
ASSQALFDANNSPLH
>TRBJ2-5|TRBV14
ASSQNSAVEQY
>TRBJ1-2|TRBV10-3
AISESRGSGYT
>TRBJ2-1|TRBV11-2
ASSSTLSGRGGNEQF
>TRBJ2-3|TRBV5-6
ASSLFSSTSTDTQY